The next 31 T cell receptor beta chains were all read from a single sample in a study of neurological immune-mediated disorders. MiXCR, run by TCRdb on the 5' RACE reads, gives a single entry per CDR3 protein. The repertoire has over 35,000 distinct CDR3 sequences, more than 2% of them found once; the top ten carry approximately 12%. Sequenced sample: PBMCs. All receptors derive from a man between 25 and 39 years old with multiple sclerosis.

This clonotype has at least ten counts. J is TRBJ2-5 and V is TRBV3-1; D is undetermined. Trimming stripped 6 bases from V and 7 bases from J, with 12 bases between. Germline CDR1 and CDR2: LGHDT and YNNKEL (reference sequence). The CDR3 is made up of 12 amino acids. The CDR3 bases are TGTGCCAGCAGACCCCAGATGGGGACCCAGTACTTC. Translation gives CASRPQMGTQYF.

This clonotype was found many times. CDR3 in DNA: TGCAGTGCTAGATCTGGACTAGCGGGAGCGTTAACGGAAGAGACCCAGTACTTC. Its protein product is CSARSGLAGALTEETQYF. The chain has TRBV20-1 and TRBJ2-5; 13 nucleotides align to TRBD2. The CDR3 sequence is 18 residues long. Germline V gene lookup returns CDR1 DFQATT and CDR2 SNEGSKA (reference sequence). Trimming took 2 bases from V and 3 from J; bases not matched to a gene: 12.

The rearrangement joins TRBV3-1 to TRBJ1-2, with D perhaps TRBD1 (5 bases). V lost 0 bases and J 3 bases, leaving 8 bases between the germline ends. Germline assignment: CDR1 LGHDT and CDR2 YNNKEL (reference sequence). The CDR3 loop spans 14 amino acids. CDR3 amino acids: CASSQDEGYYGYTF. The CDR3, as DNA: TGTGCCAGCAGCCAAGACGAGGGGTACTATGGCTACACCTTC.

This clonotype was recorded at least ten times. The chain uses TRBV5-1 and TRBJ1-2; D not resolved. There are 12 residues in the CDR3. The V gene lost 4 bases and the J gene lost 6 bases, with 10 bases spanning the gap. Germline CDR1 SGHRS, CDR2 YFSETQ. CDR3 in DNA: TGCGCCAGCAGCCAGGACGGACATGGCTACACCTTC. Residues: CASSQDGHGYTF.

In its sample, this clonotype was seen many times. The chain carries TRBV12-3 or TRBV12-4 and TRBJ2-1; 9 nucleotides agree with TRBD2. The length of the CDR3 is 14 residues. J lost 9 bases, V lost 6 bases, and 9 bases had no gene match. The CDR3 region has the DNA TGTGCCAGCAGGCCCCCGCGGGAGGGGGGTGAGCAGTTCTTC. Its translation is CASRPPREGGEQFF.

This clonotype came up many times. V and J are TRBV12-3 or TRBV12-4 and TRBJ1-6; D ambiguous. Trimming shortened V by 2 bases and J by 5 bases, and 10 bases separated the two germline ends. The CDR3 is made up of 15 amino acids. The CDR3 DNA sequence: TGTGCCAGCAGTTTAAAGGGAGGAAATAATTCACCCCTCCACTTT. It encodes CASSLKGGNNSPLHF.

This clonotype was detected many times. The chain recombines TRBV20-1 with TRBJ2-3, with TRBD1 matching over 8 bases. Per germline, CDR1 DFQATT and CDR2 SNEGSKA (reference sequence). CDR3 length equals 14 residues. After removal of 1 base from V and 4 bases from J, the junction contained 4 bases not matched to a gene. This CDR3 reads CSARVTGVPDTQYF. DNA of the CDR3: TGCAGTGCTAGAGTGACAGGGGTGCCAGATACGCAGTATTTT.

This clonotype was seen many times. This sequence joins TRBV20-1 and TRBJ2-3, with no clear D. V was clipped by 0 bases and J by 1 base, with 11 bases between them. Looked up from germline, CDR1 is DFQATT and CDR2 is SNEGSKA (reference sequence). The CDR3 runs 15 residues. The CDR3 loop is CSARDPASGTDTQYF. The CDR3 coding sequence is TGCAGTGCTAGAGATCCAGCGTCGGGCACAGATACGCAGTATTTT.

This clonotype was recorded at least ten times. The chain couples TRBV11-2 to TRBJ2-5, with 7 bases that match TRBD2. Germline V CDR1 and CDR2: SGHAT, FQNNGV. The CDR3 is made up of 15 amino acids. Germline trimming cut 1 base from V and 5 bases from J; bases unmatched to any gene: 7. The CDR3 DNA sequence: TGTGCCAGCAGCTTAGTTCGGGGGGTACGGGAGACCCAGTACTTC. As protein: CASSLVRGVRETQYF.

In this sample, this clonotype turned up many times. The V and J genes are TRBV5-1 and TRBJ1-2, with 8 bases identical to TRBD1. Germline CDR1 SGHRS, CDR2 YFSETQ. The CDR3 has 14 residues. V lost 7 bases to trimming and J lost 6 bases; unmatched junction nucleotides: 11. CDR3: CASGDRRKDNGYTF. The CDR3 DNA sequence: TGCGCCAGCGGGGACAGGAGAAAAGATAATGGCTACACCTTC.

This clonotype was seen many times. V is TRBV7-2 and J is TRBJ2-3; the D call may be TRBD1 or TRBD2 (6 bases each). V lost 2 bases, J lost 2 bases, and 14 bases lay in between. The germline V gene encodes CDR1 SGHTA and CDR2 FQGNSA. This CDR3 comprises 16 residues. This chain's CDR3 is CASSLMGGSSTDTQYF. The CDR3 region has the DNA TGTGCCAGCAGCTTAATGGGGGGCTCTTCCACAGATACGCAGTATTTT.

This clonotype occurred many times. The J gene is TRBJ1-5, the V gene TRBV27, with D possibly matching TRBD1 (5 bases). The CDR3 is made up of 12 amino acids. Germline V gives CDR1 MNHEY, CDR2 SMNVEV (reference sequence). V was pared by 8 bases and J by 1 base, with 6 bases between. The CDR3 protein is CASQGSNQPQHF. CDR3 nucleotide sequence: TGTGCCAGCCAGGGAAGCAATCAGCCCCAGCATTTT.

This clonotype ranks as medium-sized (0.01 to 0.1%). The chain combines TRBV10-3 with TRBJ2-3; TRBD1 aligns across 9 bases. The CDR3 loop spans 15 amino acids. Trimming removed 2 bases from V and 2 bases from J; junction bases left unmatched: 2. Germline CDR1 reads ENHRY; CDR2 reads SYGVKD. The CDR3 DNA reads as TGTGCCATCAGTGAGGACAGGGGGATCACAGATACGCAGTATTTT. Its translation is CAISEDRGITDTQYF.

This clonotype was detected many times. The J gene is TRBJ2-1, the V gene TRBV7-2; D possibly matches TRBD1 or TRBD2 (5 bases each). V dropped 4 bases and J dropped 7 bases, with 14 bases sitting between them. Germline V gene sequence: CDR1 SGHTA, CDR2 FQGNSA. There are 14 residues in the CDR3. CDR3 bases: TGTGCCAGCAGCTGGGACCCTCGAGGGAATGAGCAGTTCTTC. Protein sequence: CASSWDPRGNEQFF.

This clonotype was observed many times. The chain carries TRBV7-2 and TRBJ1-2; TRBD1 is a possible D gene (5 bases). The CDR3 spans 19 residues. Trimming cost V 1 base and J 8 bases, with 29 bases left between them. The germline V gene encodes CDR1 SGHTA and CDR2 FQGNSA. CDR3 protein: CASSLVSARGSTDVLGYTF. The CDR3 region has the DNA TGTGCCAGCAGCTTAGTTAGCGCAAGGGGAAGTACCGATGTTTTGGGCTACACCTTC.

There are many counts of this clonotype. The rearrangement uses TRBV20-1 and TRBJ1-2; TRBD1 aligns across 8 bases. Looked up from germline, CDR1 is DFQATT and CDR2 is SNEGSKA (reference sequence). Germline trimming cut 0 bases from V and 4 bases from J; bases unmatched to any gene: 4. The CDR3 is 14 residues long. CDR3 DNA sequence: TGCAGTGCTAGAGATCGTGGGACAGGCTATGGCTACACCTTC. It specifies CSARDRGTGYGYTF.

Only a few counts were recorded for this clonotype. A much bigger clone sits one base away, suggesting this may be a read error. The chain uses TRBV4-1 and TRBJ1-1; D is perhaps TRBD1 (5 bases). Germline CDR1 and CDR2: MGHRA and YSYEKL. This CDR3 comprises 14 residues. The germline V and J ends were trimmed by 0 bases and 5 bases, with 10 bases remaining between them. This CDR3 is CASSQEKGRTEAFF. The CDR3 DNA reads TGCGCCAGCAGCCAAGAGAAGGGGAGGACTGAAGCTTTCTTT.

This clonotype was detected ten times or more. This rearrangement joins TRBV20-1 to TRBJ2-7, with TRBD1 matching 9 bases. This CDR3 region has 15 residues. Germline lookup yields CDR1 DFQATT and CDR2 SNEGSKA (reference sequence). Trimming at V came to 4 bases and at J to 5 bases, leaving 12 bases not matched to a gene. CDR3 DNA sequence: TGCAGTGCTACCCCTCAGACAGGGGGATCGGACGAGCAGTACTTC. Translation gives CSATPQTGGSDEQYF.

Ten or more counts support this clonotype. The chain joins TRBV7-6 to TRBJ2-7; TRBD1 aligns across 10 bases. Germline CDR1 is SGHVS and CDR2 is FNYEAQ. J was trimmed by 6 bases and V by 8 bases; bases with no gene match: 13. This CDR3 is built from 15 residues. The CDR3 spells CASRIPRDRGCEQYF. CDR3 sequence (DNA): TGTGCCAGCCGAATCCCCCGGGACAGGGGCTGCGAGCAGTACTTC.

The sample holds many counts of this clonotype. The chain recombines TRBV7-2 with TRBJ2-5; TRBD2 aligns across 13 bases. V shed 2 bases and J 3 bases; nucleotides not matched to a gene: 9. This CDR3 is 18 amino acids long. Germline CDR1 reads SGHTA; CDR2 reads FQGNSA. The CDR3 protein is CASSLNLGLAGKKETQYF. CDR3 bases: TGTGCCAGCAGCTTAAATCTGGGACTAGCGGGAAAAAAAGAGACCCAGTACTTC.

In this sample, this clonotype turned up many times. The V call is TRBV5-1, the J call TRBJ1-3, with D hard to call. Trimming pared 6 bases from V and 0 bases from J, leaving 10 bases between. CDR3 length equals 14 residues. Germline CDR1 is SGHRS and CDR2 is YFSETQ. The CDR3 sequence is CASTIGSSGNTIYF. The CDR3 DNA reads TGCGCCAGCACAATAGGGAGCTCTGGAAACACCATATATTTT.

Many counts were recorded for this clonotype. The chain couples TRBV10-3 to TRBJ2-3, with D perhaps TRBD1 or TRBD2 (6 bases each). Germline V gene lookup returns CDR1 ENHRY and CDR2 SYGVKD. The germline V and J ends were trimmed by 0 bases and 0 bases, with 13 bases remaining between them. This CDR3 spans 17 amino acids. The CDR3 DNA follows: TGTGCCATCAGTGAGTCGGGGGCAGGGACTAGCACAGATACGCAGTATTTT. This encodes CAISESGAGTSTDTQYF.

This clonotype was observed many times. V and J are TRBV20-1 and TRBJ2-1; 7 nucleotides line up with TRBD1. Looked up from germline, CDR1 is DFQATT and CDR2 is SNEGSKA (reference sequence). The CDR3 consists of 15 residues. V lost 6 bases and J lost 0; bases outside the gene matches: 8. The CDR3 DNA follows: TGCAGTGCAGGAAAGACAGGGATCTCCTACAATGAGCAGTTCTTC. It yields the protein CSAGKTGISYNEQFF.

This clonotype is labeled as medium-sized. The V call is TRBV6-2 or TRBV6-3, the J call TRBJ2-1; D gene ambiguous. The V gene's germline CDR1 is MNHEY and CDR2 SVGEGT. CDR3 length equals 15 residues. V lost 7 bases to trimming and J lost 0 bases, with 13 bases between them. The CDR3 reads CASTQRSSSYNEQFF. The CDR3 DNA reads as TGTGCCAGCACCCAAAGATCGTCCTCCTACAATGAGCAGTTCTTC.

Many counts were recorded for this clonotype. This sequence joins TRBV5-1 and TRBJ2-5; D not certain. Germline loops: CDR1 SGHRS, CDR2 YFSETQ. The CDR3 contains 13 residues. V gave up 1 base and J gave up 3 bases, with 7 bases separating them. CDR3 residues: CASSLWQEETQYF. DNA for the CDR3: TGCGCCAGCAGCTTGTGGCAGGAAGAGACCCAGTACTTC.

In its sample, this clonotype was seen many times. The gene calls are TRBV20-1 and TRBJ1-2, with unresolved D. With 8 bases removed from V and 0 bases from J, the gap between germline ends came to 22 bases. This CDR3 has 16 amino acids. Germline V gene sequence: CDR1 DFQATT, CDR2 SNEGSKA (reference sequence). The CDR3 DNA reads TGCAGTTCGGTAGGGAAGCGGACCTCGTCTAACTATGGCTACACCTTC. The encoded protein is CSSVGKRTSSNYGYTF.

The V and J genes are TRBV28 and TRBJ2-1, with TRBD1 as a possible D gene (6 bases). Germline V lookup: CDR1 MDHEN, CDR2 SYDVKM. Trimming shortened V by 5 bases and J by 0 bases, and 8 bases separated the two germline ends. The CDR3 totals 14 residues. The CDR3 DNA reads TGTGCCAGCAGTCACAGGGACTCCTACAATGAGCAGTTCTTC. It translates to CASSHRDSYNEQFF.

The chain is built from TRBV24-1 and TRBJ2-1; 12 nucleotides line up with TRBD2. The CDR3 is made up of 16 amino acids. V dropped 0 bases and J dropped 8; count of bases not matched to a gene: 4. The germline CDR1 and CDR2 sequences are KGHDR and SFDVKD. The CDR3 DNA is TGTGCCACCAGTGATTTGGCTAGCGGGAGGGCCTATGAGCAGTTCTTC. Translated, it gives CATSDLASGRAYEQFF.

This clonotype was seen at least ten times. The chain employs TRBV12-3 or TRBV12-4 and TRBJ2-7; 9 nucleotides agree with TRBD1. V lost 1 base and J lost 5; bases outside the gene matches: 6. There are 15 residues in the CDR3. DNA of the CDR3: TGTGCCAGCAGTTTAGTGGCGGGACAGGGTAACGAGCAGTACTTC. This gives the protein CASSLVAGQGNEQYF.

This clonotype was detected ten times or more. This sequence joins TRBV29-1 and TRBJ1-1, with 8 nucleotides matching TRBD1. The CDR3 consists of 13 residues. CDR1 is SQVTM and CDR2 is ANQGSEA in the germline V gene. Trimming took 3 bases from V and 10 from J; bases not matched to a gene: 10. The CDR3 nucleotides are TGCAGCGTTGATCCGACAGGGGCCGGATCAGCTTTCTTT. It codes for CSVDPTGAGSAFF.

This clonotype appeared many times. The chain couples TRBV27 to TRBJ1-1, with D perhaps TRBD1 (6 bases). V was pared by 4 bases and J by 3 bases, with 9 bases between. The CDR3 runs 13 residues. CDR1 MNHEY and CDR2 SMNVEV come from the germline V gene (reference sequence). The CDR3 DNA sequence: TGTGCCAGCAGTTACAGGGAAGACACTGAAGCTTTCTTT. The encoded protein is CASSYREDTEAFF.